This T cell receptor beta chain was documented in a study of blood T cell repertoires in COVID-19. About the research overall: Samples taken during acute and convalescent COVID-19 were collected in the United States, Italy and Spain.

Clones were read by immunoSEQ multiplex PCR, and TCRdb kept only the in-frame ones, dropping some. The data show hundreds of thousands of clones, around nine tenths seen once. The CDR3 contains 17 residues. The germline V and J ends were trimmed by 1 base and 4 bases, with 16 bases remaining between them. Per the germline V gene, CDR1 is LGHNA and CDR2 is YNFKEQ. Only one count was recorded for this clone. The sample consisted of peripheral blood. The TCR originated in a woman in her twenties or thirties with COVID-19, enrolled during active disease. The chain couples TRBV4-2 to TRBJ2-2, with a weak D call TRBD1 (6 bases). In DNA form, the CDR3 reads TGTGCCAGCAGCCAAGCCTGGGGGCAGGTAGGCACCGGGGAGCTGTTTTTT. Protein sequence: CASSQAWGQVGTGELFF.